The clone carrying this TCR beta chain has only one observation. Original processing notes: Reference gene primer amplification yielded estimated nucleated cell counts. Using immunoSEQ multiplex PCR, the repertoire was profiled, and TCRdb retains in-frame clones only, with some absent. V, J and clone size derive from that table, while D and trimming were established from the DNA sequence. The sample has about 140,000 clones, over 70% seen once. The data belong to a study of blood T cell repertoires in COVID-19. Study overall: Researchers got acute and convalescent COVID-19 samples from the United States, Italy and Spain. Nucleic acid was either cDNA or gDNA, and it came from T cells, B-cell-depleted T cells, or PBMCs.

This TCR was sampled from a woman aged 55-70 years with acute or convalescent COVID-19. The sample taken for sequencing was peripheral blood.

The CDR3 spells CSVVGEHYGYTF. For the CDR3, the DNA is TGCAGCGTTGTTGGGGAGCACTATGGCTACACCTTC. V and J are TRBV29-1 and TRBJ1-2; D is unclear. Germline CDR1 is SQVTM and CDR2 is ANQGSEA. V dropped 4 bases and J dropped 3 bases, with 9 bases sitting between them. CDR3 length: 12 residues.